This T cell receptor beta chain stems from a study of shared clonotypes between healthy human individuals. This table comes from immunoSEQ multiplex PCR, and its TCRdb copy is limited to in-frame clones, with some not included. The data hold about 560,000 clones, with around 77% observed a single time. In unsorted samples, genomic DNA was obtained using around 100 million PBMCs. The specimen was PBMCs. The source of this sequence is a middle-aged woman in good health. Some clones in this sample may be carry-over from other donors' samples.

The CDR3 loop is CSAGTSADEQYF. The CDR3 region has the DNA TGCAGCGCTGGGACTAGCGCTGACGAGCAGTACTTC. The chain combines TRBV29-1 with TRBJ2-7; 10 bases are a match to TRBD2. There are 12 residues in the CDR3. CDR1 is SQVTM and CDR2 is ANQGSEA in the germline V gene. J was trimmed by 5 bases and V by 7 bases; bases with no gene match: 5.